This TCR beta chain was sequenced for a study of response to subunit inactivated influenza vaccine. Broader study findings: Authors proposed each seasonal influenza vaccination draws in few new T cells.

In germline, CDR1 is MNHNS, CDR2 SASEGT. Trimming removed 11 bases from V and 0 bases from J, with 10 bases in between. This CDR3 has 13 residues. Each CDR3 protein gets one entry after TCRdb re-called the RT-PCR reads with MiXCR. Among about 520,000 distinct CDR3 sequences, roughly 23% were seen once, and the ten largest hold less than 2.5%. Points on this clonotype: The antigen is unknown.

This sequence was found in a man aged 50 or older who received an inactivated influenza vaccine. V gene TRBV6-1 combines with J gene TRBJ1-4; D uncertain. The source was CD4+ T cells sorted from PBMCs, collected 4 to 6 days after vaccination. This CDR3 reads CAAARTTNEKLFF. CDR3 nucleotides: TGTGCCGCCGCACGGACAACTAATGAAAAACTGTTTTTT.